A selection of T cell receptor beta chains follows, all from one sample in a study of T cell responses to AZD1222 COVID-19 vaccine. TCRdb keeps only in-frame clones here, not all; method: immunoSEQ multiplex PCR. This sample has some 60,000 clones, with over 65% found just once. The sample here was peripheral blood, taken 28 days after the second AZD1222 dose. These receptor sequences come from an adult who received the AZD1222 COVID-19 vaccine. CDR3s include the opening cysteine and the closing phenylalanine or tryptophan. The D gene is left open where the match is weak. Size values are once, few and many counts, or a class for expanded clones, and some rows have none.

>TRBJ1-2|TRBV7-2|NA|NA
TGTGCCAGCAGCCAGCTCGGACAGTTCGATTCCTATGGCTACACCTTC
CASSQLGQFDSYGYTF
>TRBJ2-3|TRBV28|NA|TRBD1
TGTGCCAGCAGTTCGGGACAGGGCGACGCAGATACGCAGTATTTT
CASSSGQGDADTQYF
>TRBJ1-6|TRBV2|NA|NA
TGTGCCAGCAGACAAAATAATTCACCCCTCCACTTT
CASRQNNSPLHF
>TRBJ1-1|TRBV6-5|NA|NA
TGTGCCAGCACCCCCAGGGAGGGGGGAGCCACTGAAGCTTTCTTT
CASTPREGGATEAFF
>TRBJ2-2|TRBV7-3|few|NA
TGTGCCAGCAGTTTAGGACAGACCGGGGAGCTGTTTTTT
CASSLGQTGELFF
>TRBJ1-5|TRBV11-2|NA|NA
TGTGCCAGCAGCCCCGCAACTCATCAGCCCCAGCATTTT
CASSPATHQPQHF
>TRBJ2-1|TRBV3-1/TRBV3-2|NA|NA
TGTGCCAGCAGCCGGTCGGAAGACAATGAGCAGTTCTTC
CASSRSEDNEQFF
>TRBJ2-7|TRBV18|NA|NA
TGTGCCAGCTCACCCGTTTTCGGCGAGCAGTACTTC
CASSPVFGEQYF
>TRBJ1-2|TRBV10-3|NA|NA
TGTGCCATCAGTGAGTCGGGCGTCTATGGCTACACCTTC
CAISESGVYGYTF
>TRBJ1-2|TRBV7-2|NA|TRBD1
TGTGCCAGCACCGGGACAGGTCGGGGGTATGGCTACACCTTC
CASTGTGRGYGYTF
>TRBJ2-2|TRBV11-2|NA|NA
TGTGCCAGCAGTCCAGTGAGGACCGGGGAGCTGTTTTTT
CASSPVRTGELFF
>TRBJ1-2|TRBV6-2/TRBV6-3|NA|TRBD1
TGTGCCAGCAGTTACTCAAGGGACAGGAGTCCCTATGGCTACACCTTC
CASSYSRDRSPYGYTF
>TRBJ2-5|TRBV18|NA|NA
TGTGCCAGCTCATCGCAACAAGAGACCCAGTACTTC
CASSSQQETQYF
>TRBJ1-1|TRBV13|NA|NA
TGTGCCAGCAGCTTGTCGGCAGCTTCTGAAGCTTTCTTT
CASSLSAASEAFF
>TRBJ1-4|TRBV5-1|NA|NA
TGCGCCAGCAGCTTTAATTGGGGTCCTAATGAAAAACTGTTTTTT
CASSFNWGPNEKLFF
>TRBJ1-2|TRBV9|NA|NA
TGTGCCAGCAGCCGAGCGGCTACGGGGGGGATCGACAAGTCTGCCACCTTC
CASSRAATGGIDKSATF
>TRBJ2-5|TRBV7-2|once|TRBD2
TGTGCCAGCAGCTTAGTGGGCGGGGGGTCCCAAGAGACCCAGTACTTC
CASSLVGGGSQETQYF
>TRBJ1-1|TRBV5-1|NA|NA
TGCGCCAGCAGCTTTGGACAGAACACTGAAGCTTTCTTT
CASSFGQNTEAFF
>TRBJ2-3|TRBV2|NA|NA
TGTGCCAGCGGGGCGGGGGCTGCGGATACGCAGTATTTT
CASGAGAADTQYF
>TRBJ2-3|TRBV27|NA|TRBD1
TGTGCCAGCAGCAGGGGGCTTTGGGGCACAGATACGCAGTATTTT
CASSRGLWGTDTQYF
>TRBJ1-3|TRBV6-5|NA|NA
TGTGCCAGCAGTTGGGGGGGGGCTGGAAACACCATATATTTT
CASSWGGAGNTIYF
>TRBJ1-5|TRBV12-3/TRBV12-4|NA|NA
TGTGCCAGCAGCCTCCAGGACAATCAGCCCCAGCATTTT
CASSLQDNQPQHF
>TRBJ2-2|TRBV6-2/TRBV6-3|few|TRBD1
TGTGCCAGCAGTTCGACAGGGGGCGACACCGGGGAGCTGTTTTTT
CASSSTGGDTGELFF
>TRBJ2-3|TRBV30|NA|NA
TGTGCCTGGAGTCCCTCATTAGCCGATACGCAGTATTTT
CAWSPSLADTQYF
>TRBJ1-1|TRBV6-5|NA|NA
TGTGCCAGCAGTTACCGACGACGGAACACTGAAGCTTTCTTT
CASSYRRRNTEAFF
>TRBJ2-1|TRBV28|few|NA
TGTGCCAGCTGCGCTGGTGGGGGGAATGAGCAGTTCTTC
CASCAGGGNEQFF
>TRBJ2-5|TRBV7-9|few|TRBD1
TGTGCCAGCAGCTCCCGGGACAGGGGGCTGGGACAAGAGACCCAGTACTTC
CASSSRDRGLGQETQYF
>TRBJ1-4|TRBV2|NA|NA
TGTGCCAGCAGTGACAGGGACGGCGAAAAACTGTTTTTT
CASSDRDGEKLFF
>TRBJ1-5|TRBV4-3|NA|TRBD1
TGCGCCAGCAGCCAAAACAGGGGGCAGAGCAATCAGCCCCAGCATTTT
CASSQNRGQSNQPQHF
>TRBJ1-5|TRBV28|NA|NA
TGTGCCAGCAGTTCCCGACAGAGATATAGCAATCAGCCCCAGCATTTT
CASSSRQRYSNQPQHF
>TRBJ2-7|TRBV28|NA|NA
TGTGCCAGCGGTACCTACGAGCAGTACTTC
CASGTYEQYF
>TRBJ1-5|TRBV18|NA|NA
TGTGCCAGCTCACCCCAGGGGAATCAGCCCCAGCATTTT
CASSPQGNQPQHF
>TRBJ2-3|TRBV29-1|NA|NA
TGCAGCGTTGAACGCCAGAGGAGTCAAGATACGCAGTATTTT
CSVERQRSQDTQYF
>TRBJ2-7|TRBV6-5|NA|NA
TGTGCCAGCAGGTGGGGGGAAAGCTCCTACGAGCAGTACTTC
CASRWGESSYEQYF
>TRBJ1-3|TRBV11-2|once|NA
TGTGCCAGCAGCTTAGATCGGGGGCCTGGAAACACCATATATTTT
CASSLDRGPGNTIYF
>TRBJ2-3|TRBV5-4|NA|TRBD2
TGTGCCAGCAGCTCTCCACCCGGGACTAGCGGGGGATATACGCAGTATTTT
CASSSPPGTSGGYTQYF
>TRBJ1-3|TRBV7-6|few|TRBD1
TGTGCCAGCAGCTTAGCGCGCGGGGGACAGGGGGCCGCTGGAAACACCATATATTTT
CASSLARGGQGAAGNTIYF
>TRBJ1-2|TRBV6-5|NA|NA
TGTGCCAGCAGTTACTCGACTGGGCTGGGCTACACCTTC
CASSYSTGLGYTF
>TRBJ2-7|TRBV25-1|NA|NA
TGTGCCAGCAGTGACGGGGCAGGGATTGACGAGCAGTACTTC
CASSDGAGIDEQYF
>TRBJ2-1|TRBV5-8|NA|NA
TGTGCCAGCAGCTTGGAACGGGGGAGCTACAATGAGCAGTTCTTC
CASSLERGSYNEQFF
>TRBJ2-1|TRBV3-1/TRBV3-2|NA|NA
TGTGCCAGCAGCCCTACCGGGACGGGACTCTACAATGAGCAGTTCTTC
CASSPTGTGLYNEQFF
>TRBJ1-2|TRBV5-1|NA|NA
TGCGCCAGCAGTTTCGATCGCTATGGCTACACCTTC
CASSFDRYGYTF
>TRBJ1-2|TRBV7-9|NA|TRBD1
TGTGCCAGCAGCTTAGGGGGACAGGGCTATGGCTACACCTTC
CASSLGGQGYGYTF
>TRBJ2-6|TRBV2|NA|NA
TGTGCCAGCAGTCCCGAGGCCTCTGGGGCCAACGTCCTGACTTTC
CASSPEASGANVLTF
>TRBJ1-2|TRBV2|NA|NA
TGTGCCAGCAGTGGCGGTGGGGACCGTCCCCCTAGGGGCTACACCTTC
CASSGGGDRPPRGYTF
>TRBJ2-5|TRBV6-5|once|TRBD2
TGTGCCAGCAGTTACTCGAGGGGAGGGAGCCAAGAGACCCAGTACTTC
CASSYSRGGSQETQYF
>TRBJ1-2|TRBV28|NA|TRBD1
TGTGCCAGCAGTTTGCGGGACAGGGGTGTTGGCTACACCTTC
CASSLRDRGVGYTF
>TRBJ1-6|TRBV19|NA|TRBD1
TGTGCCAGTAGTACGACAGGGGTTTCACCCCTCCACTTT
CASSTTGVSPLHF
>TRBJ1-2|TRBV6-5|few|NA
TGTGCCAGCAGCAGGGACAACTATGGCTACACCTTC
CASSRDNYGYTF
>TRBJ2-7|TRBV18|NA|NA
TGTGCCAGCTCACCGGGTGGGGTGACCGGCGGGCAGTACTTC
CASSPGGVTGGQYF
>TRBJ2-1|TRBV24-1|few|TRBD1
TGTGCCACCAGTGATTTGGGACAGGGCGGCGATGAGCAGTTCTTC
CATSDLGQGGDEQFF
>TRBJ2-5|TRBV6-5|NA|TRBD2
TGTGCCAGCAAAGTGGCTGGGGAGGGTGAGACCCAGTACTTC
CASKVAGEGETQYF
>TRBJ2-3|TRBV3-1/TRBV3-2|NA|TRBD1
TGTGCCAGCAGCTACGGACAGGGGGCAGCAGATACGCAGTATTTT
CASSYGQGAADTQYF
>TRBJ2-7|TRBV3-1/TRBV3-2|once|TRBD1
TGTGCCAGCAGCCGTTTATCCGGGACAGCTTCCTACGAGCAGTACTTC
CASSRLSGTASYEQYF
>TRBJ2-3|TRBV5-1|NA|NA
TGCGCCAGCTGGGCGGGCAGGTTCACAGATACGCAGTATTTT
CASWAGRFTDTQYF
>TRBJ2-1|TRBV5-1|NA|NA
TGCGCCAGCAGCTTGGCTAGCAACAGTCACAATGAGCAGTTCTTC
CASSLASNSHNEQFF
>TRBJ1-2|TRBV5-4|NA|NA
TGTGCCAGCAGCTGGGACCGGGACAAAAGCTACACCTTC
CASSWDRDKSYTF
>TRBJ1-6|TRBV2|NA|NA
TGTGCCAGCAGGGCGGATAATTCACCCCTCCACTTT
CASRADNSPLHF
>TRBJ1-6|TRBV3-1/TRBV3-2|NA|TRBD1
TGTGCCAGCAGCCAGGGGACAGGGGGCAGGTCACCCCTCCACTTT
CASSQGTGGRSPLHF
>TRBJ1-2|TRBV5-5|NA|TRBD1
TGTGCCAGCAGCACCGGACAGGGGGGGACTATAGACTATGGCTACACCTTC
CASSTGQGGTIDYGYTF